Below, 32 T cell receptor beta chains from the same sample are listed, as sequenced in a study of shared clonotypes between healthy human individuals. CD45RO-negative cells were positively selected for CCR7, leaving out terminally differentiated effector memory CD45RA+ cells. This table comes from immunoSEQ multiplex PCR, and its TCRdb copy is limited to in-frame clones, with some not included. The sample has hundreds of thousands of clones, roughly 96% seen once. Source material: naive CD8+ T cells sorted from blood. The receptor set was obtained from a woman in her twenties or thirties in good health.

The chain is built from TRBV30 and TRBJ1-2, with D maybe TRBD1 (5 bases). The V gene lost 2 bases and the J gene lost 0 bases, with 7 bases spanning the gap. Germline CDR1 and CDR2: GTSNPN and SVGIG (reference sequence). CDR3 size: 13 residues. For the CDR3, the DNA is TGTGCCTGGAGTCGGACAACTAACTATGGCTACACCTTC. Protein product: CAWSRTTNYGYTF.

V usage is TRBV28 and J usage is TRBJ2-7; 11 bases match TRBD2. Germline V CDR1 and CDR2: MDHEN, SYDVKM. V was clipped by 3 bases and J by 3 bases; unmatched bases: 7. CDR3 length: 16 residues. The CDR3 here is CASSFLTSGSGYEQYF. CDR3 coding DNA: TGTGCCAGCAGTTTCTTAACTAGCGGGAGTGGCTACGAGCAGTACTTC.

The chain is built from TRBV7-6 and TRBJ2-7; no reliable D call. Trimming cost V 1 base and J 0 bases, with 4 bases left between them. CDR1 SGHVS and CDR2 FNYEAQ come from the germline V gene. The CDR3 runs to 13 residues. The chain's CDR3 is CASSLDSSYEQYF. CDR3 in DNA: TGTGCCAGCAGCTTAGACAGCTCCTACGAGCAGTACTTC.

CDR3 DNA: TGTGCCAGTACCGACAGGGGGAGAAACACTGAAGCTTTCTTT. Translated: CASTDRGRNTEAFF. The rearrangement joins TRBV19 to TRBJ1-1; 9 nucleotides match TRBD1. The V segment lost 7 bases and the J segment 2 bases; nucleotides outside the gene matches: 5. The CDR3 covers 14 residues. Per germline, CDR1 LNHDA and CDR2 SQIVND (reference sequence).

A remark on this clone: Other DNA sequences in this sample translate to the same CDR3. The J gene is TRBJ2-2, the V gene TRBV28, with D uncertain. Deletions cut 2 bases from V and 2 bases from J, with 3 bases between. Germline assignment: CDR1 MDHEN and CDR2 SYDVKM. This CDR3 contains 13 residues. In nucleotides, the CDR3 is TGTGCCAGCAGTTTAACAAACACCGGGGAGCTGTTTTTT. Protein product: CASSLTNTGELFF. The whole variable domain, filled in from reference TRBV28 and TRBJ2-2, reads DVKVTQSSRYLVKRTGEKVFLECVQDMDHENMFWYRQDPGLGLRLIYFSYDVKMKEKGDIPEGYSVSREKKERFSLILESASTNQTSMYLCASSLTNTGELFFGEGSRLTVL.

The chain couples TRBV4-2 to TRBJ2-7; D is uncertain. V shed 4 bases and J shed 0 bases, with 7 bases lying between them. CDR1 is LGHNA, CDR2 YNFKEQ, per germline. The CDR3 runs to 13 residues. The DNA for the CDR3 is TGTGCCAGCAGCCTGCCGGACTCCTACGAGCAGTACTTC. It translates to CASSLPDSYEQYF.

The chain recombines TRBV27 with TRBJ2-2; D ambiguous. The CDR3 length is 13 residues. V lost 5 bases to trimming and J lost 2 bases, with 6 bases between them. Looked up from germline, CDR1 is MNHEY and CDR2 is SMNVEV (reference sequence). The CDR3 DNA sequence: TGTGCCAGCAGTACCTATAACACCGGGGAGCTGTTTTTT. It yields the protein CASSTYNTGELFF.

The genes are TRBV27 and TRBJ2-1, with TRBD1 identical over 9 bases. CDR3 length: 15 amino acids. The V gene end was trimmed by 2 bases and the J gene end by 6 bases; junction bases not matched to a gene: 5. The germline V gene has CDR1 MNHEY and CDR2 SMNVEV (reference sequence). In nucleotides, the CDR3 is TGTGCCAGCAGTTTAATGGGACAGGGTACCAATGAGCAGTTCTTC. Translating it yields CASSLMGQGTNEQFF.

This clone was seen just once. This chain links TRBV30 with TRBJ1-1; D not certain. CDR3 size: 14 residues. With 0 bases removed from V and 1 base from J, the gap between germline ends came to 9 bases. The germline CDR1 and CDR2 sequences are GTSNPN and SVGIG (reference sequence). The CDR3 loop reads CAWSVVGSNTEAFF. The DNA for the CDR3 is TGTGCCTGGAGTGTGGTGGGCTCGAACACTGAAGCTTTCTTT.

As to this clone: Different DNA sequences within this sample yield the same CDR3. This CDR3 reads CASSLDRAYEQYF. The CDR3 DNA follows: TGTGCCAGCAGCTTGGACAGAGCTTACGAGCAGTACTTC. The chain carries TRBV5-4 and TRBJ2-7; no firm D call. V was cut by 0 bases and J by 4 bases, with 8 bases left in between. CDR1 and CDR2 (germline): SGHNT, YYREEE (reference sequence). The CDR3 contains 13 residues.

This chain uses TRBV15 with TRBJ1-5; 9 bases map to TRBD1. Looked up from germline, CDR1 is LNHNV and CDR2 is YYDKDF (reference sequence). The CDR3 spans 16 residues. J gave up 3 bases and V 6 bases, and 9 bases lay outside the gene matches. CDR3 in amino acids: CATSFGTGWNNQPQHF. The CDR3 nucleotides read TGTGCCACCAGTTTCGGGACAGGGTGGAACAATCAGCCCCAGCATTTT.

CDR3: CASSYNRLANLFF. Written as DNA, the CDR3 is TGTGCCAGCAGTTACAATAGACTAGCTAATTTGTTCTTC. The chain links TRBV6-6 to TRBJ2-1; 7 bases line up with TRBD2. In germline, CDR1 is MNHNY, CDR2 SVGAGI (reference sequence). The CDR3 is 13 residues long. Trimming at V came to 2 bases and at J to 15 bases, leaving 10 bases not matched to a gene.

The CDR3 is CASSFRTSTDTQYF. CDR3 coding DNA: TGTGCCAGCAGCTTTCGGACTAGCACAGATACGCAGTATTTT. The genes are TRBV7-9 and TRBJ2-3; D is perhaps TRBD2 (5 bases). The germline V and J ends were trimmed by 3 bases and 0 bases, with 7 bases remaining between them. Germline loops: CDR1 SEHNR, CDR2 FQNEAQ (reference sequence). The CDR3 is 14 amino acids.

A remark on this clone: The identical CDR3 is also encoded by other nucleotide sequences in the sample. The chain recombines TRBV27 with TRBJ2-1; D call uncertain. The V end was cut by 5 bases, the J end by 0 bases, with 8 bases between. The CDR3 runs to 14 residues. The germline V gene encodes CDR1 MNHEY and CDR2 SMNVEV (reference sequence). CDR3: CASSLRSSYNEQFF. The CDR3 coding sequence is TGTGCCAGCAGTCTTAGGAGCTCCTACAATGAGCAGTTCTTC.

The rearrangement uses TRBV5-1 and TRBJ2-1; 8 bases are shared with TRBD2. Germline CDR1 reads SGHRS; CDR2 reads YFSETQ. The CDR3 covers 16 residues. J was trimmed by 5 bases and V by 2 bases; bases with no gene match: 9. The CDR3 DNA reads TGCGCCAGCAGCTTCATACCGGGACTAGATAACAATGAGCAGTTCTTC. Its protein is CASSFIPGLDNNEQFF.

The V call is TRBV19, the J call TRBJ2-7; D is perhaps TRBD2 (5 bases). Germline V gene sequence: CDR1 LNHDA, CDR2 SQIVND (reference sequence). Trimming took 2 bases from V and 1 from J, leaving 9 bases between them. The CDR3 totals 14 residues. The CDR3 coding sequence is TGTGCCAGTAGTATATTAGCGACATCCTACGAGCAGTACTTC. This codes for CASSILATSYEQYF.

This chain joins TRBV7-8 and TRBJ1-2; no clear D. The V gene's germline CDR1 is SGHVS and CDR2 FQNEAQ. This CDR3 has 14 residues. V gave up 0 bases and J gave up 2 bases, with 7 bases separating them. The CDR3 protein is CASSLAGGNYGYTF. The DNA for the CDR3 is TGTGCCAGCAGCTTAGCAGGCGGGAACTATGGCTACACCTTC. Complete variable domain (other parts from reference TRBV7-8 and TRBJ1-2): GAGVSQSPRYKVAKRGQDVALRCDPISGHVSLFWYQQALGQGPEFLTYFQNEAQLDKSGLPSDRFFAERPEGSVSTLKIQRTQQEDSAVYLCASSLAGGNYGYTFGSGTRLTVV.

The chain links TRBV2 to TRBJ1-2, with D perhaps TRBD1 (5 bases). CDR3 length: 13 amino acids. V was shortened by 2 bases and J by 4 bases, with 8 bases between the two germline ends. Germline CDR1 reads SNHLY; CDR2 reads FYNNEI. The CDR3 here is CASSEPGTYGYTF. In DNA form, the CDR3 reads TGTGCCAGCAGTGAACCGGGGACCTATGGCTACACCTTC.

The rearrangement uses TRBV21-1 and TRBJ2-7. TRBV21-1 is labeled a pseudogene. The CDR3 length is 16 residues. The CDR3 region is CASSKGAATYSYEQYF. Here the CDR3 DNA reads TGTGCCAGCAGCAAAGGGGCGGCAACTTACTCCTACGAGCAGTACTTC.

The chain carries TRBV10-3 and TRBJ1-3; D is possibly TRBD1 (5 bases). CDR1 and CDR2 from the germline V gene are ENHRY and SYGVKD. V lost 3 bases, J lost 2 bases, and 17 bases lay in between. The CDR3 has 17 residues. The CDR3 bases are TGTGCCATCAGTGATACTTTACAGGAGCCTCCTGGAAACACCATATATTTT. Amino acids: CAISDTLQEPPGNTIYF.

This sequence joins TRBV7-3 and TRBJ2-7, with D possibly matching TRBD1 (5 bases). Germline V gives CDR1 SGHTA, CDR2 FQGTGA. This CDR3 is 17 amino acids long. The ends were cut back, 5 bases at V and 6 bases at J, with 26 bases in the middle. CDR3 in amino acids: CASSNSQGFPLCSEQYF. Here the CDR3 DNA reads TGTGCCAGCAGCAACAGTCAGGGATTCCCTCTTTGTAGCGAGCAGTACTTC.

The chain uses TRBV27 and TRBJ2-3, with TRBD1 matching 7 bases. Germline lookup yields CDR1 MNHEY and CDR2 SMNVEV (reference sequence). V was clipped by 2 bases and J by 5 bases; unmatched bases: 10. CDR3 length: 16 amino acids. The CDR3 reads CASSLVGTAHLDTQYF. The CDR3 nucleotides are TGTGCCAGCAGTTTAGTAGGGACAGCGCACTTAGATACGCAGTATTTT.

The chain links TRBV7-2 to TRBJ2-7, with no clear D. This CDR3 is built from 15 residues. From germline, CDR1 is SGHTA and CDR2 FQGNSA. Trimming removed 5 bases at V and 3 bases at J, with 17 bases between. The CDR3 DNA is TGTGCCAGCAGCCCCCGGAGTTCGTTGGGCTACGAGCAGTACTTC. Protein sequence: CASSPRSSLGYEQYF.

The CDR3 reads CASSLLGTGYNEQFF. In DNA, the CDR3 is TGTGCCAGCAGTTTATTAGGGACCGGATACAATGAGCAGTTCTTC. The chain uses TRBV27 and TRBJ2-1; TRBD1 or TRBD2 may be the D gene (5 bases each). This CDR3 contains 15 residues. Germline V lookup: CDR1 MNHEY, CDR2 SMNVEV (reference sequence). Trimming stripped 1 base from V and 4 bases from J, with 11 bases between.

The sample holds one count of this clone. This chain joins TRBV27 and TRBJ2-7, with 13 nucleotides matching TRBD2. The junction had 6 bases not matched to a gene; V was cut back by 6 bases and J by 4 bases. Germline lookup yields CDR1 MNHEY and CDR2 SMNVEV (reference sequence). The length of the CDR3 is 15 residues. As DNA, the CDR3 is TGTGCCAGCAGACTAGCGGGAGGGCTGGTATACGAGCAGTACTTC. Translated: CASRLAGGLVYEQYF.

The V call is TRBV7-9, the J call TRBJ2-7; D not certain. The V end was cut by 4 bases, the J end by 1 base, with 8 bases between. The germline V gene has CDR1 SEHNR and CDR2 FQNEAQ (reference sequence). CDR3 length: 13 residues. CDR3 sequence reads: CASSSTLSYEQYF. CDR3 nucleotides: TGTGCCAGCAGCTCGACCCTTTCCTACGAGCAGTACTTC.

The chain uses TRBV23-1 and TRBJ2-7; perhaps TRBD1 as D (5 bases). TRBV23-1 is an ORF, with its function uncertain. The CDR3 consists of 17 residues. Trimming cost V 7 bases and J 2 bases, with 24 bases left between them. The CDR3 sequence is CASIPPAPDGHPYEQYF. CDR3 DNA sequence: TGCGCCAGCATCCCACCCGCCCCGGATGGACACCCCTACGAGCAGTACTTC.

In DNA form, the CDR3 reads TGTGCCAGCAGTTTATCTCCCACAGGTTGTGGCTACACCTTC. As protein: CASSLSPTGCGYTF. The chain couples TRBV27 to TRBJ1-2; a weak D match, TRBD1 (5 bases). CDR1 is MNHEY, CDR2 SMNVEV, per germline (reference sequence). This CDR3 is 14 amino acids long. V was pared by 0 bases and J by 7 bases, with 12 bases between.

This clone came up a few times. The chain is built from TRBV6-1 and TRBJ1-4, with a weak D call TRBD1 (5 bases). The germline V gene has CDR1 MNHNS and CDR2 SASEGT. The V end lost 6 bases, the J end lost 8 bases, and 7 bases lay between the germline ends. The CDR3 runs 11 residues. The DNA for the CDR3 is TGTGCCAGCAGGGGGCGAGAAAAACTGTTTTTT. It translates to CASRGREKLFF.

This sequence joins TRBV29-1 and TRBJ2-7; 9 positions agree with TRBD2. The CDR3 extends over 14 amino acids. V dropped 0 bases and J dropped 7; count of bases not matched to a gene: 7. Germline V gene lookup returns CDR1 SQVTM and CDR2 ANQGSEA. CDR3 sequence reads: CSVEDHSGGYEQYF. DNA of the CDR3: TGCAGCGTTGAAGATCATAGCGGGGGTTATGAGCAGTACTTC.

The rearrangement joins TRBV12-5 to TRBJ2-4; D is undetermined. The CDR3 spans 16 residues. The germline gives CDR1 LGHNT, CDR2 FRNRAP. Trimming cost V 7 bases and J 0 bases, with 16 bases left between them. This CDR3 reads CASADANDIAKNIQYF. CDR3 in DNA: TGTGCTAGTGCCGACGCCAACGACATAGCCAAAAACATTCAGTACTTC.

The genes are TRBV27 and TRBJ1-1; D uncertain. Germline V gene sequence: CDR1 MNHEY, CDR2 SMNVEV (reference sequence). V shed 7 bases and J shed 0 bases, with 15 bases lying between them. The CDR3 has 15 residues. In nucleotides, the CDR3 is TGTGCCAGCAACCACATCGCGGTATTGAACACTGAAGCTTTCTTT. Translation: CASNHIAVLNTEAFF.